The clone carrying this T cell receptor (beta chain) appeared many times. Its target is unknown. The J segment lost 3 bases and the V segment lost 4 bases, leaving 7 bases of the junction unmatched. This CDR3 is built from 16 residues. Germline CDR1 and CDR2: SGHRS and YFSETQ. A single record per CDR3 protein comes from TCRdb applying MiXCR to the RT-PCR reads. The sample shows more than 400,000 distinct CDR3 sequences, around 7.9% of them seen only once. The data stem from a study of response to subunit inactivated influenza vaccine. Study-wide findings and caveats: Few additional T cells are recruited per seasonal influenza vaccination, authors suggested.

Sequencing used PBMCs from blood, obtained roughly 24 months after vaccination. The chain has TRBV5-1 and TRBJ1-6; 7 bases agree with TRBD1. This sequence was found in a man aged 45 to 70 who received an inactivated influenza vaccine. This CDR3 is CASSLTGAVYNSPLHF. The CDR3 nucleotides read TGCGCCAGCAGCCTAACAGGGGCGGTCTATAATTCACCCCTCCACTTT.